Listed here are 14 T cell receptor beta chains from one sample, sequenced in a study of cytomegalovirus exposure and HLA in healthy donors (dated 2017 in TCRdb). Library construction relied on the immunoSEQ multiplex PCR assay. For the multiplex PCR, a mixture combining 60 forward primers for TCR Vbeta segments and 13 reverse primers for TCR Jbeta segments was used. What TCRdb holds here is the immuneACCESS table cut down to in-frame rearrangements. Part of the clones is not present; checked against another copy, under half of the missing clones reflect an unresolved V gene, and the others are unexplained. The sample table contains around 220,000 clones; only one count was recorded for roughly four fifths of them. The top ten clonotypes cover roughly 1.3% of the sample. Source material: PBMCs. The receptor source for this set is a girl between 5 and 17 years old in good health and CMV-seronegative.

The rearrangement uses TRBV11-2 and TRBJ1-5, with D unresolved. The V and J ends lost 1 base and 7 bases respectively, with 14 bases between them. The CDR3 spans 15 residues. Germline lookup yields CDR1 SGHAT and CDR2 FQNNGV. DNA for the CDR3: TGTGCCAGCAGCTTAGGTTCCCATCCGGGGCAGCCCCAGCATTTT. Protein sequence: CASSLGSHPGQPQHF.

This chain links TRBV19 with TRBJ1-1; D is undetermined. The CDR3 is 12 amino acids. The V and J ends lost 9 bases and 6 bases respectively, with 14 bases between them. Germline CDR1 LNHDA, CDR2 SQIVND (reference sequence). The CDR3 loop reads CASRSPSPEAFF. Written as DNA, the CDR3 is TGTGCCAGCCGTTCCCCTAGTCCTGAAGCTTTCTTT.

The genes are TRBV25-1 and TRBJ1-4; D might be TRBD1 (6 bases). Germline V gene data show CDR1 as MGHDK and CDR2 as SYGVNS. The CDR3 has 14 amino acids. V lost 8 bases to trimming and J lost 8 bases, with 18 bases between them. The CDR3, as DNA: TGTGCCAGCGCTAATGGGGGGGCCAGGGAAAAACTGTTTTTT. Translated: CASANGGAREKLFF.

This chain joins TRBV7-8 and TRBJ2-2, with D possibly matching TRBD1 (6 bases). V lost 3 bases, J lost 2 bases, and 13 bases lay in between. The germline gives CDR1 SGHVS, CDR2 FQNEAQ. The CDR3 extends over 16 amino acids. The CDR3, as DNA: TGTGCCAGCAGCTTTTTAATGGGACATAACACCGGGGAGCTGTTTTTT. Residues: CASSFLMGHNTGELFF.

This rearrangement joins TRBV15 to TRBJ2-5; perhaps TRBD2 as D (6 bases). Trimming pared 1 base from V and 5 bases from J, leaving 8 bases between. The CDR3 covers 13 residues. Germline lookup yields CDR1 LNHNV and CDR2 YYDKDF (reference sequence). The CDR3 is CATSRASAETQYF. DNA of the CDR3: TGTGCCACCAGCAGAGCTAGCGCTGAGACCCAGTACTTC.

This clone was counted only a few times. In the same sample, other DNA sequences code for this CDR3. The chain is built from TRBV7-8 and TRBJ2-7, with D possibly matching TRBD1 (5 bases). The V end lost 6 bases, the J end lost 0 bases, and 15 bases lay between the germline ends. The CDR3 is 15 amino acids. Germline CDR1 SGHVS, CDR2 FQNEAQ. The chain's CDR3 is CASSPYQGPSYEQYF. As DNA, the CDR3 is TGTGCCAGCAGTCCCTACCAGGGCCCCTCCTACGAGCAGTACTTC.

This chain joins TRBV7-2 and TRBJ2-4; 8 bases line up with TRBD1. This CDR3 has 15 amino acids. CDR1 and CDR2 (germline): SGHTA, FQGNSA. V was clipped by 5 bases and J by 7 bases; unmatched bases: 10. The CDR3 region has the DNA TGTGCCAGCAGCCTGGGGACAGGCGGGAAGAACATTCAGTACTTC. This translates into CASSLGTGGKNIQYF.

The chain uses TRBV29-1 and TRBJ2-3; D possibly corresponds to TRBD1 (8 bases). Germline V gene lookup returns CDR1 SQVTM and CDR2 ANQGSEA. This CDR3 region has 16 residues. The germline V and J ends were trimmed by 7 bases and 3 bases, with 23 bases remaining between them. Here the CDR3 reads CSGTPTGGGRTDTQYF. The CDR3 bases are TGCAGCGGGACCCCCACAGGGGGGGGTCGAACAGATACGCAGTATTTT.

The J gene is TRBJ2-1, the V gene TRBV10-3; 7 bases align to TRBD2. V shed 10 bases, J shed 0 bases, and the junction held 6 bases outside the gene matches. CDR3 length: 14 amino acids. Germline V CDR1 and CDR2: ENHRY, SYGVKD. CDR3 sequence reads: CATAGGSSYNEQFF. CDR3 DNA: TGTGCCACCGCCGGCGGGAGCTCCTACAATGAGCAGTTCTTC.

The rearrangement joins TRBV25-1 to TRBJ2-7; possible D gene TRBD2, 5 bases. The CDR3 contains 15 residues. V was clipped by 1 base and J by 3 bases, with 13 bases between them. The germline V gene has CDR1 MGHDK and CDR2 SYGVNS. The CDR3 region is CASSEFASSGYEQYF. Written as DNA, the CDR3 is TGTGCCAGCAGTGAATTTGCTAGCTCGGGCTACGAGCAGTACTTC.

In DNA form, the CDR3 reads TGTGCCTGGAGTGTAGCCCTATATAAGTTCTTC. Translating gives CAWSVALYKFF. The rearrangement links TRBV30 to TRBJ2-1; D remains ambiguous. The germline V gene encodes CDR1 GTSNPN and CDR2 SVGIG (reference sequence). Trimming took off 0 bases at V and 14 bases at J, with 11 bases between the two ends. The CDR3 is made up of 11 amino acids.

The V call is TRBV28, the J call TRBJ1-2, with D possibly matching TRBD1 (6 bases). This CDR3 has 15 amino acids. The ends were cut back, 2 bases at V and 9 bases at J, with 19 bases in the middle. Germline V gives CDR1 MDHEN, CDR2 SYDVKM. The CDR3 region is CASSLSVGGGWRYTF. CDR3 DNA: TGTGCCAGCAGTTTAAGTGTTGGGGGGGGCTGGCGCTACACCTTC.

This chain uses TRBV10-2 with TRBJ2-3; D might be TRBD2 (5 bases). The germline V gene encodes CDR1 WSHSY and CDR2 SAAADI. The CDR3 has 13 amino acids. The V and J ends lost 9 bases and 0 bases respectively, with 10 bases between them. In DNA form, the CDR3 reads TGCGCCAGTTTACTAGTTAGCACAGATACGCAGTATTTT. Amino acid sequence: CASLLVSTDTQYF.

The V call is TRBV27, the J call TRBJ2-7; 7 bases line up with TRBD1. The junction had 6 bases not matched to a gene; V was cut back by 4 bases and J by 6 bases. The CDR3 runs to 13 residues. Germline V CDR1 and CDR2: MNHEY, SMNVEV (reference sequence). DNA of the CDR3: TGTGCCAGCAGTTCCCGACAGGGCCCCGAGCAGTACTTC. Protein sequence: CASSSRQGPEQYF.